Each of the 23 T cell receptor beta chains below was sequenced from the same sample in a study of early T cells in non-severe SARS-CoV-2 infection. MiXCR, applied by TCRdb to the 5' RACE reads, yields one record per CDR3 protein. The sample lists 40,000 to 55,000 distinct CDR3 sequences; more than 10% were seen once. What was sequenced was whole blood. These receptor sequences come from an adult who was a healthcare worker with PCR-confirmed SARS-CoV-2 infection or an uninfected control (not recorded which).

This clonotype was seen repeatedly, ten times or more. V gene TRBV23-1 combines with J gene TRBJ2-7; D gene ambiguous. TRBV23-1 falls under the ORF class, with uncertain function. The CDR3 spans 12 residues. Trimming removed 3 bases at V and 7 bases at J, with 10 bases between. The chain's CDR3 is CASSQPLGEQYF. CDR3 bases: TGCGCCAGCAGTCAGCCCCTGGGGGAGCAGTACTTC.

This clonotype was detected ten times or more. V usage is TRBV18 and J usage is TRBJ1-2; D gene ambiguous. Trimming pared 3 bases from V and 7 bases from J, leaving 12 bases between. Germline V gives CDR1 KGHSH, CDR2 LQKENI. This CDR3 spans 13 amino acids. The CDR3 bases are TGTGCCAGCTCACCCGGACTGGAGTTTGGCTACACCTTC. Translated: CASSPGLEFGYTF. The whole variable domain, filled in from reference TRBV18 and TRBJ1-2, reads NAGVMQNPRHLVRRRGQEARLRCSPMKGHSHVYWYRQLPEEGLKFMVYLQKENIIDESGMPKERFSAEFPKEGPSILRIQQVVRGDSAAYFCASSPGLEFGYTFGSGTRLTVV.

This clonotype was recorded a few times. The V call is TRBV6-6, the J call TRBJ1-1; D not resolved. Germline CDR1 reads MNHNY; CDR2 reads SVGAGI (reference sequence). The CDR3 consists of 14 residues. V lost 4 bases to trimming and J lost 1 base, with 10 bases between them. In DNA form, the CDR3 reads TGTGCCAGCAGTTCCTTACAGAGGAACACTGAAGCTTTCTTT. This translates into CASSSLQRNTEAFF.

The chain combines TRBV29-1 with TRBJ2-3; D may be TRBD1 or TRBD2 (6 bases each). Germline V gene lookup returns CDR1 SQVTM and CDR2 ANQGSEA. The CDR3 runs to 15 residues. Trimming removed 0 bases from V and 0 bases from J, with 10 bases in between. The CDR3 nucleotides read TGCAGCGTTGAAGAGATGGGGGGCAGCACAGATACGCAGTATTTT. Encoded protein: CSVEEMGGSTDTQYF.

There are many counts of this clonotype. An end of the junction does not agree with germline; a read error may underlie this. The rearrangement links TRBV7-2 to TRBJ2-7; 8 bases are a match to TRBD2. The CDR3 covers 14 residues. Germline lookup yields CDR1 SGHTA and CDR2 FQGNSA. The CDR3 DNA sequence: TGTGCCAGCAGCTTGAGCGGGAGCTCCTCCGAGCAGTACTTC. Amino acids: CASSLSGSSSEQYF.

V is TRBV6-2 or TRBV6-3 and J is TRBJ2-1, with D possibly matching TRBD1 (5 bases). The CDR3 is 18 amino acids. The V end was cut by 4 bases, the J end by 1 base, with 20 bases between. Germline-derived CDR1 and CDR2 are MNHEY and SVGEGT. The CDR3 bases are TGTGCCAGCAGTTCCCACCCCTCTCAGGGAACATCCTACAATGAGCAGTTCTTC. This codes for CASSSHPSQGTSYNEQFF.

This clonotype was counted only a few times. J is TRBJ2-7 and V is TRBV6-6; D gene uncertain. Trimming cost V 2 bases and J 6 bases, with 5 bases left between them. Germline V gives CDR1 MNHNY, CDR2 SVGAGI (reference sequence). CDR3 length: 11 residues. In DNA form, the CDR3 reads TGTGCCAGCAGTTACGGCAGCGAGCAGTACTTC. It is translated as CASSYGSEQYF.

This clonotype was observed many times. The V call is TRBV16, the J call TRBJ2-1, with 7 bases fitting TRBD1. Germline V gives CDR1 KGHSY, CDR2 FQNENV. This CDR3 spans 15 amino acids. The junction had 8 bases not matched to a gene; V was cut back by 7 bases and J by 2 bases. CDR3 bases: TGTGCCAGCATCCCCGGGACAGTCCCCTACAATGAGCAGTTCTTC. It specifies CASIPGTVPYNEQFF.

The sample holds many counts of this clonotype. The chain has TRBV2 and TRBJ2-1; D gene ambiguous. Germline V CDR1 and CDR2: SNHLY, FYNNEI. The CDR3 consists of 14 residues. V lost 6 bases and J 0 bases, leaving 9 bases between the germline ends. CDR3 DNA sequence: TGTGCCAGCAGGCCGACGAGCTCCTACAATGAGCAGTTCTTC. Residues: CASRPTSSYNEQFF.

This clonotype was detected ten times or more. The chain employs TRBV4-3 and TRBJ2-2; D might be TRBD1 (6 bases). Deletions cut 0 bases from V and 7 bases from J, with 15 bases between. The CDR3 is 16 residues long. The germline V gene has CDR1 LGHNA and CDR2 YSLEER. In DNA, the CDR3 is TGCGCCAGCAGCCAAGATCCTTGGGGGCTCGGCGGGGAGCTGTTTTTT. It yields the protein CASSQDPWGLGGELFF.

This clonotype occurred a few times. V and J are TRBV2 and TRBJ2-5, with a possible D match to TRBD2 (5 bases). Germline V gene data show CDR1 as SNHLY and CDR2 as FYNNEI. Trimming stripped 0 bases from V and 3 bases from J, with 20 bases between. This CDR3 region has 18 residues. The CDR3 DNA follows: TGTGCCAGCAGTGAAGCGTTATTCGGAGCGGAATCGGAAGAGACCCAGTACTTC. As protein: CASSEALFGAESEETQYF.

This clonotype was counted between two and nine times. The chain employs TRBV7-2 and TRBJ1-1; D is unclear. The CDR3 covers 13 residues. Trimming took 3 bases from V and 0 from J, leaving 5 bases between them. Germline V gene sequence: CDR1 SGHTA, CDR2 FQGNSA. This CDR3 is CASSLPVNTEAFF. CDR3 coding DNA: TGTGCCAGCAGCTTGCCGGTGAACACTGAAGCTTTCTTT.

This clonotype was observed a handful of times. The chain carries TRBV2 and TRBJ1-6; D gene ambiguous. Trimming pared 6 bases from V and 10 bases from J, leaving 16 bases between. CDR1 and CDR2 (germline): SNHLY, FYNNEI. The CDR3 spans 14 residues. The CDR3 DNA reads TGTGCCAGCAGAACGCTTACTTCTCGGTCACCCCTCCACTTT. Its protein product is CASRTLTSRSPLHF.

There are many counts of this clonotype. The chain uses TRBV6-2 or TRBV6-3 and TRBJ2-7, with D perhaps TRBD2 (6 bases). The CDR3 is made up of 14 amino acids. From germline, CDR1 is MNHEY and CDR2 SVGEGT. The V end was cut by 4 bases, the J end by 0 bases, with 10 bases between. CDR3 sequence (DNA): TGTGCCAGCAGTTTAGGAGGGAGCTCCTACGAGCAGTACTTC. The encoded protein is CASSLGGSSYEQYF.

The CDR3 spells CATKSTGGETQYF. CDR3 bases: TGTGCCACCAAATCGACAGGTGGAGAGACCCAGTACTTC. The chain combines TRBV19 with TRBJ2-5; TRBD1 might be the D (6 bases). V shed 10 bases and J shed 4 bases, with 16 bases lying between them. Germline-derived CDR1 and CDR2 are LNHDA and SQIVND (reference sequence). The CDR3 contains 13 residues.

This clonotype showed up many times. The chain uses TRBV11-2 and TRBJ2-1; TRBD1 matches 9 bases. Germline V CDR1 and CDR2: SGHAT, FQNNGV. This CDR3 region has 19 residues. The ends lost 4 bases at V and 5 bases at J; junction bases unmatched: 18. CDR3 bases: TGTGCCAGCAGCTCCACCGTGGCCGGGACAGGGTTCTACCACAATGAGCAGTTCTTC. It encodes CASSSTVAGTGFYHNEQFF.

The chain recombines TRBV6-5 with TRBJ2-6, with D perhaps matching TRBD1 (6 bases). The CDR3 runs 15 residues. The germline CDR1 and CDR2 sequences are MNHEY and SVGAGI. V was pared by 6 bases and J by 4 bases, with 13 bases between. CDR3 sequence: CASSTTGIGANVLTF. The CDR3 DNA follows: TGTGCCAGCAGCACTACAGGGATCGGGGCCAACGTCCTGACTTTC.

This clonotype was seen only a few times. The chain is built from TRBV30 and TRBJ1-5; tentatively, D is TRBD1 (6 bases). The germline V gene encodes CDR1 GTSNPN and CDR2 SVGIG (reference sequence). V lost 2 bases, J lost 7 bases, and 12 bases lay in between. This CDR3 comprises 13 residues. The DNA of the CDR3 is TGTGCCTGGAGTATGGGGGCTAAACAGCCCCAGCATTTT. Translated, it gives CAWSMGAKQPQHF.

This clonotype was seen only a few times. CDR3 protein: CSVDQGYTGELFF. Here the CDR3 DNA reads TGCAGCGTTGACCAGGGGTACACCGGGGAGCTGTTTTTT. The rearrangement links TRBV29-1 to TRBJ2-2; tentative D call: TRBD1 (6 bases). Germline V lookup: CDR1 SQVTM, CDR2 ANQGSEA. The CDR3 is made up of 13 amino acids. Trimming cost V 3 bases and J 3 bases, with 8 bases left between them.

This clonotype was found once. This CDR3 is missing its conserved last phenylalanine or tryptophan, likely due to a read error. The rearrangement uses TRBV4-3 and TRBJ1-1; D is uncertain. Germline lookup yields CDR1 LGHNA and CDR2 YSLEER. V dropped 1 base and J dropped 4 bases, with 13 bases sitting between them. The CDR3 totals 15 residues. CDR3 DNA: TGCGCCAGCAGCCAAGGGTGGGTGGAGAGCACTGAAGCTTTCCTT. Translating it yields CASSQGWVESTEAFL.

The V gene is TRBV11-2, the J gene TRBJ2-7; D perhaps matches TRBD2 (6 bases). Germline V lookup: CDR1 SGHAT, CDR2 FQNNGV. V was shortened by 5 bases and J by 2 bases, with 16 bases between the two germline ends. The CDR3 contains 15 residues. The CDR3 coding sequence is TGTGCCAGCAGCACCTCCGGGACTGGAACCTACGAGCAGTACTTC. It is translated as CASSTSGTGTYEQYF. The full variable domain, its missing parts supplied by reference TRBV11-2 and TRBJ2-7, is EAGVAQSPRYKIIEKRQSVAFWCNPISGHATLYWYQQILGQGPKLLIQFQNNGVVDDSQLPKDRFSAERLKGVDSTLKIQPAKLEDSAVYLCASSTSGTGTYEQYFGPGTRLTVT.

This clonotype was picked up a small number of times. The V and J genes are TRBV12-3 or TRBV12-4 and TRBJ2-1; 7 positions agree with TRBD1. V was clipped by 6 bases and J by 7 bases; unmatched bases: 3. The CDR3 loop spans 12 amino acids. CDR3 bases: TGTGCCAGCAGACGGACAGGTAATGAGCAGTTCTTC. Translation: CASRRTGNEQFF.

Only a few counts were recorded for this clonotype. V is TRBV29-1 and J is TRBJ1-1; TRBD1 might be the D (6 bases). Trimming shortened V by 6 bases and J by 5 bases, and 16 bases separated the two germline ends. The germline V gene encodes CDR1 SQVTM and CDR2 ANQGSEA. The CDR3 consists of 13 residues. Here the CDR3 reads CSVKGQGFTEAFF. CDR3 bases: TGCAGCGTAAAAGGGCAGGGGTTTACTGAAGCTTTCTTT.